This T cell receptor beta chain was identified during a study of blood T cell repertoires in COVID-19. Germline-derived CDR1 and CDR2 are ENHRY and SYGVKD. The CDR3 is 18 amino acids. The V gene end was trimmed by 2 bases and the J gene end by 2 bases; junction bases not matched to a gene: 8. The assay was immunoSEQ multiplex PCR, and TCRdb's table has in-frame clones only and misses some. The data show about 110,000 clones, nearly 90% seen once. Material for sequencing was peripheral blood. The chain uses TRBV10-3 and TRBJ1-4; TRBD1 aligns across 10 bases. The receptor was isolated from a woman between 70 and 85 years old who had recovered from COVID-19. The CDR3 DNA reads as TGTGCCATCAGTGAGGGGGACAGGGGCTTGGGGACTAATGAAAAACTGTTTTTT. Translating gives CAISEGDRGLGTNEKLFF.